This T cell receptor beta chain was recovered during a study of radiotherapy plus CTLA-4 blockade in lung cancer. Germline assignment: CDR1 SEHNR and CDR2 FQNEAQ (reference sequence). V was pared by 1 base and J by 0 bases, with 12 bases between. The CDR3 is made up of 16 amino acids. Using immunoSEQ multiplex PCR, the repertoire was profiled, and TCRdb retains in-frame clones only, with some absent. The data show around 80,000 clones, with roughly 80% seen just once and more than 8% held by the top ten. The input for sequencing was peripheral blood, taken from a patient treated with radiotherapy plus ipilimumab. This clonotype originated in a human donor with non-small cell lung cancer whose response to radiotherapy plus ipilimumab could not be evaluated. V gene TRBV7-9 combines with J gene TRBJ1-2; no firm D call. The CDR3 loop is CASSLGTSTTNYGYTF. The CDR3, as DNA: TGTGCCAGCAGCTTAGGTACATCGACTACTAACTATGGCTACACCTTC.